Listed below are T cell receptor beta chains from one sample, sequenced in a study of shared T cell receptors in the human thymus. The repertoire was sequenced with immunoSEQ multiplex PCR; TCRdb's copy has only in-frame clones and lacks some. The sample has a few hundred thousand clones; 95% are singletons. Specimen: thymocytes. The receptors derive from a human donor. CDR3s include the opening cysteine and the closing phenylalanine or tryptophan. Fields, in order: CDR3 protein, CDR3 DNA, D gene, clone size, J gene, V gene. The D gene is left open where the match is weak. A row's size may be missing; if present it is once, few, many or a size class.

CDR3: CASSQEDPRREQYF
DNA: TGTGCCAGCAGCCAAGAAGACCCCCGCCGGGAGCAGTACTTC
D: NA
size: NA
J: TRBJ2-7
V: TRBV14

CDR3: CASSRSTSGRTDTQYF
DNA: TGTGCCAGCAGCCGGTCCACTAGCGGGAGAACAGATACGCAGTATTTT
D: TRBD2
size: NA
J: TRBJ2-3
V: TRBV5-8

CDR3: CASSLGDRGSGRSDEQFF
DNA: TGTGCCAGCAGCTTAGGGGACAGGGGAAGCGGGAGGTCCGATGAGCAGTTCTTC
D: NA
size: NA
J: TRBJ2-1
V: TRBV5-4

CDR3: CASSLITGLKSRDGYTF
DNA: TGTGCCAGCAGCCTCATCACAGGGTTGAAGTCGCGGGATGGCTACACCTTC
D: NA
size: once
J: TRBJ1-2
V: TRBV28

CDR3: CASSDGGRRPYNEQFF
DNA: TGCGCCAGCAGTGATGGGGGGCGGCGTCCCTACAATGAGCAGTTCTTC
D: NA
size: NA
J: TRBJ2-1
V: TRBV10-2

CDR3: CASRSTGVSSYNEQFF
DNA: TGTGCCAGTAGGTCGACAGGTGTCAGCTCCTACAATGAGCAGTTCTTC
D: NA
size: NA
J: TRBJ2-1
V: TRBV19

CDR3: CASSPPYIWPTGQFF
DNA: TGTGCCAGTAGTCCTCCGTACATCTGGCCCACCGGGCAGTTCTTC
D: NA
size: NA
J: TRBJ2-1
V: TRBV19

CDR3: CASSLWSGLFQPQHF
DNA: TGTGCCAGCAGCTTGTGGAGTGGGCTCTTTCAGCCCCAGCATTTT
D: NA
size: once
J: TRBJ1-5
V: TRBV5-8

CDR3: CASKGSTGEETDTQYF
DNA: TGTGCCAGTAAGGGATCAACGGGAGAGGAAACAGATACGCAGTATTTT
D: NA
size: NA
J: TRBJ2-3
V: TRBV19

CDR3: CASNPSGSAYNEQFF
DNA: TGTGCCAGCAACCCTAGCGGGAGTGCCTACAATGAGCAGTTCTTC
D: TRBD2
size: NA
J: TRBJ2-1
V: TRBV9

CDR3: CASSLGPYYGYTF
DNA: TGTGCCAGCAGTTTAGGGCCTTACTATGGCTACACCTTC
D: NA
size: NA
J: TRBJ1-2
V: TRBV27

CDR3: CASSSAGPGQGAFEQYF
DNA: TGTGCCAGCAGTTCTGCAGGACCTGGACAGGGGGCTTTTGAGCAGTACTTC
D: TRBD1
size: NA
J: TRBJ2-7
V: TRBV28

CDR3: CASGEQPQHF
DNA: TGTGCCAGCGGAGAGCAGCCCCAGCATTTT
D: NA
size: NA
J: TRBJ1-5
V: TRBV6-1

CDR3: CASSVYRGGYTF
DNA: TGTGCCAGCAGTGTCTACAGGGGAGGCTACACCTTC
D: TRBD1
size: NA
J: TRBJ1-2
V: TRBV25-1

CDR3: CASSGGLAGGVDIQYF
DNA: TGTGCCAGCAGCGGCGGGCTAGCGGGGGGCGTGGACATTCAGTACTTC
D: TRBD2
size: NA
J: TRBJ2-4
V: TRBV5-6

CDR3: CASSLPRWRERAPNEQFF
DNA: TGTGCCAGCAGCCTCCCGAGGTGGCGGGAGAGGGCCCCTAATGAGCAGTTCTTC
D: TRBD2
size: NA
J: TRBJ2-1
V: TRBV7-2

CDR3: CATSRDWVRGANTDTQYF
DNA: TGTGCCACCAGCAGAGATTGGGTGAGGGGGGCGAACACAGATACGCAGTATTTT
D: NA
size: once
J: TRBJ2-3
V: TRBV15

CDR3: CASSQTPGQSGQPQHF
DNA: TGCGCCAGCAGCCAGACCCCGGGACAGAGCGGCCAGCCCCAGCATTTT
D: TRBD1
size: NA
J: TRBJ1-5
V: TRBV4-1

CDR3: CASSFRGINLRGSYEQYF
DNA: TGTGCCAGCAGCTTCCGGGGAATTAATTTAAGGGGCTCCTACGAGCAGTACTTC
D: NA
size: few
J: TRBJ2-7
V: TRBV5-6

CDR3: CASSLDAGPLSSYNEQFF
DNA: TGTGCCAGCAGCTTAGATGCGGGACCCCTGAGCTCCTACAATGAGCAGTTCTTC
D: NA
size: NA
J: TRBJ2-1
V: TRBV11-2

CDR3: CASSYFGIGLSYEQYF
DNA: TGTGCCAGCAGTTATTTTGGGATTGGGCTTTCCTACGAGCAGTACTTC
D: NA
size: NA
J: TRBJ2-7
V: TRBV6-6

CDR3: CASSLSLTSGRDNNEQFF
DNA: TGTGCCAGCAGTTTATCGCTGACTAGCGGGAGGGATAACAATGAGCAGTTCTTC
D: TRBD2
size: NA
J: TRBJ2-1
V: TRBV27

CDR3: CASSPDRPHQPQHF
DNA: TGTGCCAGCAGTCCGGACAGGCCCCATCAGCCCCAGCATTTT
D: TRBD1
size: NA
J: TRBJ1-5
V: TRBV7-9

CDR3: CASSSLAGGMKDTQYF
DNA: TGTGCCAGCAGCTCCTTAGCGGGAGGGATGAAGGATACGCAGTATTTT
D: TRBD2
size: NA
J: TRBJ2-3
V: TRBV13

CDR3: CASSQGPLRTANNSPLHF
DNA: TGTGCCAGCAGCCAAGGCCCCCTACGGACAGCTAATAATTCACCCCTCCACTTT
D: NA
size: NA
J: TRBJ1-6
V: TRBV4-2

CDR3: CASRITGLNLQINTGELFF
DNA: TGTGCCAGTAGGATAACAGGTCTGAACCTCCAAATAAACACCGGGGAGCTGTTTTTT
D: NA
size: NA
J: TRBJ2-2
V: TRBV19

CDR3: CASSKAPWTAPSYEQYF
DNA: TGTGCCAGCAGCAAAGCGCCTTGGACTGCCCCTTCCTACGAGCAGTACTTC
D: NA
size: NA
J: TRBJ2-7
V: TRBV21-1

CDR3: CASSIGYGKHNEQFF
DNA: TGTGCCAGTAGTATAGGATATGGCAAACACAATGAGCAGTTCTTC
D: NA
size: NA
J: TRBJ2-1
V: TRBV19

CDR3: CASSWDGTSVNEQFF
DNA: TGTGCCAGCAGTTGGGACGGGACTAGCGTAAATGAGCAGTTCTTC
D: TRBD2
size: NA
J: TRBJ2-1
V: TRBV27

CDR3: CASSSSPGQGANVLTF
DNA: TGTGCCAGCAGCTCCTCCCCAGGGCAAGGGGCCAACGTCCTGACTTTC
D: NA
size: NA
J: TRBJ2-6
V: TRBV11-1

CDR3: CATSRTPSVWGSGTNEQFF
DNA: TGTGCCACCAGCAGGACTCCCTCCGTGTGGGGAAGCGGGACCAATGAGCAGTTCTTC
D: TRBD2
size: NA
J: TRBJ2-1
V: TRBV15

CDR3: CASSQPTNTGELFF
DNA: TGCGCCAGCAGCCAACCAACAAACACCGGGGAGCTGTTTTTT
D: NA
size: NA
J: TRBJ2-2
V: TRBV4-3

CDR3: CASSLFTGPDQLEQFF
DNA: TGTGCCAGCAGCTTATTCACGGGACCGGACCAACTAGAGCAGTTCTTC
D: NA
size: once
J: TRBJ2-1
V: TRBV7-2

CDR3: CASSLGASGTGPPWGANVLTF
DNA: TGTGCCAGCAGCCTGGGGGCAAGTGGGACAGGGCCCCCTTGGGGGGCCAACGTCCTGACTTTC
D: TRBD1
size: NA
J: TRBJ2-6
V: TRBV9

CDR3: CASSMVTGGRYSNQPQHF
DNA: TGTGCCAGTAGTATGGTTACAGGGGGCCGATATAGCAATCAGCCCCAGCATTTT
D: TRBD1
size: NA
J: TRBJ1-5
V: TRBV19

CDR3: CASSTRESGAWGYTF
DNA: TGTGCCAGCAGTACACGCGAGTCGGGGGCGTGGGGCTACACCTTC
D: NA
size: NA
J: TRBJ1-2
V: TRBV25-1

CDR3: CASSLGNEQFF
DNA: TGCGCCAGCAGCTTGGGCAATGAGCAGTTCTTC
D: NA
size: NA
J: TRBJ2-1
V: TRBV5-1

CDR3: CASSPQGAEQYF
DNA: TGTGCCAGCAGCCCACAGGGGGCTGAGCAGTACTTC
D: TRBD1
size: NA
J: TRBJ2-7
V: TRBV4-2

CDR3: CASSPRWGRGLLETQYF
DNA: TGCGCCAGCAGCCCAAGATGGGGAAGGGGGCTGTTAGAGACCCAGTACTTC
D: TRBD1
size: once
J: TRBJ2-5
V: TRBV4-1

CDR3: CASSQAVGGRYEQYF
DNA: TGCGCCAGCAGCCAAGCTGTCGGGGGTCGGTACGAGCAGTACTTC
D: NA
size: NA
J: TRBJ2-7
V: TRBV4-1

CDR3: CASSLDLAGGPRVRQFF
DNA: TGTGCCAGCAGCTTGGATCTAGCGGGAGGACCCCGAGTTAGGCAGTTCTTC
D: TRBD2
size: once
J: TRBJ2-1
V: TRBV5-4

CDR3: CASSLVRGRFNQPQHF
DNA: TGTGCCAGCAGCTTAGTTAGGGGAAGGTTCAATCAGCCCCAGCATTTT
D: NA
size: NA
J: TRBJ1-5
V: TRBV7-9

CDR3: CASNGSPLTDTQYF
DNA: TGTGCCAGCAATGGGTCTCCCCTCACAGATACGCAGTATTTT
D: NA
size: NA
J: TRBJ2-3
V: TRBV19

CDR3: CAICGFNRVEQYF
DNA: TGTGCCATCTGCGGATTTAACAGGGTCGAGCAGTACTTC
D: NA
size: NA
J: TRBJ2-7
V: TRBV6-5

CDR3: CASSPSDRVSNQPQHF
DNA: TGTGCCAGCAGTCCCTCGGACAGGGTGAGCAATCAGCCCCAGCATTTT
D: TRBD1
size: NA
J: TRBJ1-5
V: TRBV27

CDR3: CASSPQTGPGSETQYF
DNA: TGCGCCAGCAGCCCCCAGACAGGCCCGGGGTCAGAGACCCAGTACTTC
D: NA
size: NA
J: TRBJ2-5
V: TRBV4-1

CDR3: CASSYITPKGTGSTDTQYF
DNA: TGTGCCAGCAGTTATATAACTCCTAAGGGCACAGGGAGCACAGATACGCAGTATTTT
D: NA
size: NA
J: TRBJ2-3
V: TRBV7-9

CDR3: CASSPRGEGATNEKLFF
DNA: TGTGCCAGCAGCCCCCGAGGGGAGGGGGCAACTAATGAAAAACTGTTTTTT
D: NA
size: once
J: TRBJ1-4
V: TRBV13

CDR3: CASSSGLAGKYEQYF
DNA: TGTGCCAGCAGCTCCGGACTAGCGGGGAAGTACGAGCAGTACTTC
D: TRBD2
size: NA
J: TRBJ2-7
V: TRBV7-2